This TCR beta chain originates from a study of T cell clonotyping in hematopoietic cell transplantation. TCRdb's copy holds only in-frame clones and misses some; the assay was immunoSEQ multiplex PCR. The profile shows 14,000 or so clones, 94% of them singletons. Trimming pared 2 bases from V and 5 bases from J, leaving 13 bases between. Germline CDR1 is MNHEY and CDR2 is SVGAGI. This CDR3 has 14 residues. This specimen was PBMCs, taken 30 days after allogeneic stem cell transplant. The rearrangement uses TRBV6-5 and TRBJ2-7; tentatively, D is TRBD2 (6 bases). The source is a male patient over 55 who had an allogeneic stem cell transplant from an unrelated donor, so the T cells may come from the graft donor. Some clones in this sample may be carry-over from other donors' samples. Here the CDR3 DNA reads TGTGCCAGCAGTTACCGCGGGGTGGTCGACGAGCAGTACTTC. Protein: CASSYRGVVDEQYF.